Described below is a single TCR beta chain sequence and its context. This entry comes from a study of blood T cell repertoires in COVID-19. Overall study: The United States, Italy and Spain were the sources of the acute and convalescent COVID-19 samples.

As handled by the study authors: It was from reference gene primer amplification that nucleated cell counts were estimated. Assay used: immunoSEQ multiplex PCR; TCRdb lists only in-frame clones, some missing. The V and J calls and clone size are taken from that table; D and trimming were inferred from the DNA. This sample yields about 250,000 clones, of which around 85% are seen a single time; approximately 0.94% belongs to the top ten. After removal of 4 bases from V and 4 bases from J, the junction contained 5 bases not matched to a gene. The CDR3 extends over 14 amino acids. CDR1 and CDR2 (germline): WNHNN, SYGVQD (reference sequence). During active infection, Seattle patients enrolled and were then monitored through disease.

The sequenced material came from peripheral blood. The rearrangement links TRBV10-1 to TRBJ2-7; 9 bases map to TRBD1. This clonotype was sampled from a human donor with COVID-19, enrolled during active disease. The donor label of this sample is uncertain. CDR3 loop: CASSGTGERYEQYF. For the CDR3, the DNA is TGCGCCAGCAGTGGGACAGGGGAGAGGTACGAGCAGTACTTC.